The 19 T cell receptor beta chains reported below all come from one sample, sequenced in a study of CD8 T cells in Susac syndrome. With random hexamers, 0.5 to 1 ug RNA was reverse transcribed. MiXCR, applied by TCRdb to the immunoSEQ multiplex PCR reads, yields one record per CDR3 protein. The sample has some 63,000 distinct CDR3 sequences, around 96% seen once. The sequenced material came from CD8+ T cells from PBMCs. These receptors came from a human donor with multiple sclerosis.

In its sample, this clonotype was seen a few times. The chain combines TRBV6-5 with TRBJ2-7; no firm D call. Trimming cost V 4 bases and J 1 base, with 5 bases left between them. The CDR3 is made up of 12 amino acids. From germline, CDR1 is MNHEY and CDR2 SVGAGI. DNA of the CDR3: TGTGCCAGCAGTTCTGTTTCCTACGAGCAGTACTTC. Protein product: CASSSVSYEQYF.

This chain joins TRBV12-3 or TRBV12-4 and TRBJ2-1; 12 nucleotides line up with TRBD2. The CDR3 loop spans 15 amino acids. V trimming: 3 bases; J trimming: 3 bases; junction bases outside the gene matches: 0. CDR3 sequence (DNA): TGTGCCAGCAGTTTGACTAGCGGGGGCTACAATGAGCAGTTCTTC. Its protein is CASSLTSGGYNEQFF.

The chain has TRBV19 and TRBJ2-1; a weak D match, TRBD1 (6 bases). The germline CDR1 and CDR2 sequences are LNHDA and SQIVND (reference sequence). The V gene lost 4 bases and the J gene lost 2 bases, with 12 bases spanning the gap. This CDR3 is 15 amino acids long. CDR3 DNA sequence: TGTGCCAGTAGTACCGCGGACAGTACCTACAATGAGCAGTTCTTC. It yields the protein CASSTADSTYNEQFF.

The gene calls are TRBV12-3 or TRBV12-4 and TRBJ2-7; no reliable D call. This CDR3 has 13 residues. Trimming cost V 2 bases and J 2 bases, with 7 bases left between them. CDR3 sequence reads: CASSLWDTYEQYF. CDR3 nucleotides: TGTGCCAGCAGTTTATGGGATACCTACGAGCAGTACTTC.

This clonotype was seen just once. The rearrangement joins TRBV6-5 to TRBJ2-5; perhaps TRBD2 as D (6 bases). The CDR3 totals 15 residues. CDR1 MNHEY and CDR2 SVGAGI come from the germline V gene. Trimming stripped 6 bases from V and 5 bases from J, with 19 bases between. CDR3: CASSPRRGEMETQYF. CDR3 DNA: TGTGCCAGCAGCCCCAGGCGGGGAGAGATGGAGACCCAGTACTTC.

V usage is TRBV28 and J usage is TRBJ2-1; 8 bases align to TRBD1. J gave up 4 bases and V 3 bases, and 5 bases lay outside the gene matches. Germline assignment: CDR1 MDHEN and CDR2 SYDVKM. The CDR3 has 15 residues. The CDR3 bases are TGTGCCAGCAGTTTTCAGGGGGCGCCATACAATGAGCAGTTCTTC. Protein product: CASSFQGAPYNEQFF.

The chain couples TRBV20-1 to TRBJ2-3; 8 bases are shared with TRBD1. The germline V gene encodes CDR1 DFQATT and CDR2 SNEGSKA (reference sequence). V gave up 0 bases and J gave up 1 base; unmatched junction bases: 6. This CDR3 comprises 16 residues. The CDR3 reads CSARDQQGAGTDTQYF. Written as DNA, the CDR3 is TGCAGTGCTAGAGATCAGCAGGGGGCGGGCACAGATACGCAGTATTTT.

V gene TRBV27 combines with J gene TRBJ2-7; D not resolved. The CDR3 contains 12 residues. Germline loops: CDR1 MNHEY, CDR2 SMNVEV (reference sequence). The V gene lost 2 bases and the J gene lost 5 bases, with 7 bases spanning the gap. DNA for the CDR3: TGTGCCAGCAGTTTAATGGGTCACGAGCAGTACTTC. Amino acids: CASSLMGHEQYF.

The V gene is TRBV10-3, the J gene TRBJ1-1; D remains ambiguous. Germline V gene lookup returns CDR1 ENHRY and CDR2 SYGVKD. The ends were cut back, 3 bases at V and 5 bases at J, with 13 bases in the middle. The CDR3 has 14 amino acids. The CDR3 loop reads CAISDSMGETEAFF. CDR3 DNA: TGTGCCATCAGTGATTCAATGGGAGAGACTGAAGCTTTCTTT.

The V gene is TRBV29-1, the J gene TRBJ1-2, with D hard to call. Germline CDR1 reads SQVTM; CDR2 reads ANQGSEA. The CDR3 totals 14 residues. V was pared by 0 bases and J by 5 bases, with 13 bases between. The CDR3 DNA reads TGCAGCGTTGAAGATCAATTGACCAAATATGGCTACACCTTC. Encoded protein: CSVEDQLTKYGYTF.

This clonotype was detected a few times. The rearrangement joins TRBV12-3 or TRBV12-4 to TRBJ2-1; no firm D call. This CDR3 region has 12 residues. The V end lost 5 bases, the J end lost 7 bases, and 9 bases lay between the germline ends. For the CDR3, the DNA is TGTGCCAGCAGTCCCACAGCAAATGAGCAGTTCTTC. Its protein is CASSPTANEQFF.

V gene TRBV6-6 combines with J gene TRBJ2-3; D unclear. Germline CDR1 reads MNHNY; CDR2 reads SVGAGI (reference sequence). The germline V and J ends were trimmed by 2 bases and 0 bases, with 12 bases remaining between them. The CDR3 covers 16 residues. The CDR3, as DNA: TGTGCCAGCAGTTACGGGGTAACTCACAGCACAGATACGCAGTATTTT. Its protein is CASSYGVTHSTDTQYF.

The chain links TRBV4-1 to TRBJ1-1; D gene unclear. The V end was cut by 0 bases, the J end by 4 bases, with 6 bases between. CDR3 size: 13 residues. Per germline, CDR1 MGHRA and CDR2 YSYEKL. CDR3 residues: CASSQDLATEAFF. The CDR3 region has the DNA TGCGCCAGCAGCCAAGATTTGGCCACTGAAGCTTTCTTT.

This chain connects TRBV9 to TRBJ2-7, with TRBD2 matching over 13 bases. The CDR3 has 15 residues. From germline, CDR1 is SGDLS and CDR2 YYNGEE. Losses at the gene ends were 5 bases for V and 5 bases for J; bases not matched to a gene: 7. CDR3 amino acids: CASSGGGLAGDEQYF. The CDR3 nucleotides read TGTGCCAGCAGTGGTGGTGGACTAGCGGGGGACGAGCAGTACTTC.

The V and J genes are TRBV7-2 and TRBJ2-7, with 9 bases identical to TRBD2. Germline V gene lookup returns CDR1 SGHTA and CDR2 FQGNSA. This CDR3 region has 14 residues. V lost 3 bases and J lost 5; bases outside the gene matches: 5. The CDR3 sequence is CASSFGQRGDEQYF. The DNA of the CDR3 is TGTGCCAGCAGCTTCGGACAGCGGGGGGACGAGCAGTACTTC.

V gene TRBV20-1 combines with J gene TRBJ2-7; D remains unclear. The CDR3 contains 16 residues. Trimming stripped 0 bases from V and 4 bases from J, with 19 bases between. Germline values: CDR1 DFQATT, CDR2 SNEGSKA (reference sequence). The CDR3 sequence: CSARDLDRPTIYEQYF. The CDR3 DNA reads TGCAGTGCTAGAGACCTAGATCGACCCACAATTTACGAGCAGTACTTC.

This chain connects TRBV27 to TRBJ2-7; 12 bases match TRBD1. This CDR3 comprises 17 residues. Unmatched junction bases numbered 7, after V lost 1 base and J lost 3 bases. Germline CDR1 and CDR2: MNHEY and SMNVEV (reference sequence). CDR3 residues: CASSLYPGQGAHYEQYF. CDR3 bases: TGTGCCAGCAGTTTATACCCGGGACAGGGGGCGCACTACGAGCAGTACTTC.

The V gene is TRBV7-2, the J gene TRBJ2-7; 7 bases are a match to TRBD2. V was pared by 5 bases and J by 6 bases, with 7 bases of the junction left unmatched. CDR3 length: 13 amino acids. Germline V gene data show CDR1 as SGHTA and CDR2 as FQGNSA. CDR3: CASSPGGRSEQYF. The CDR3 bases are TGTGCCAGCAGCCCCGGCGGGAGAAGCGAGCAGTACTTC.

The chain combines TRBV7-9 with TRBJ1-1, with a weak D call TRBD1 (6 bases). Per the germline V gene, CDR1 is SEHNR and CDR2 is FQNEAQ (reference sequence). Trimming took off 1 base at V and 0 bases at J, with 9 bases between the two ends. CDR3 length: 15 amino acids. The CDR3 DNA is TGTGCCAGCAGCTTAGACGGGGGCCTGAACACTGAAGCTTTCTTT. Protein sequence: CASSLDGGLNTEAFF.